This T cell receptor beta chain comes out of a study of CD8 T cells in Susac syndrome. The RNA, about 0.5 to 1 ug, was put through reverse transcription using random hexamers. Each CDR3 protein gets one entry after TCRdb re-called the immunoSEQ multiplex PCR reads with MiXCR. The sample has approximately 190,000 distinct CDR3 sequences, 75% to 95% seen once. This CDR3 comprises 14 residues. Trimming cost V 8 bases and J 1 base; bases outside gene matches: 4. The V gene's germline CDR1 is SEHNR and CDR2 FQNEAQ (reference sequence). Sequencing of TCR beta, carried out with a high-throughput approach, was applied to CD8+ and CD4+ T cells from the blood.

Sequenced material: CD4+ T cells from PBMCs. V is TRBV7-9 and J is TRBJ2-5; TRBD2 aligns across 10 bases. The sequence was collected from a human donor with Susac syndrome. The CDR3 DNA reads TGTGCCAGCTCAACTAGCGGGACCCAAGAGACCCAGTACTTC. It codes for CASSTSGTQETQYF.